This TCR beta chain was obtained from a study of early T cells in non-severe SARS-CoV-2 infection. Across the whole study: The study sequenced bulk RNA from unsorted whole blood, with chains unpaired.

Each single cDNA molecule received a unique molecular identifier. TCRdb ran MiXCR on the 5' RACE reads and lists one entry per CDR3 protein. The sample carries 40,000 or so distinct CDR3 sequences, 11% recorded once. This clonotype was recorded many times. Its antigen is undetermined. The CDR3 totals 12 residues. The V end lost 6 bases, the J end lost 5 bases, and 9 bases lay between the germline ends. Study outcomes and limitations: Reliance on VDJdb matching favored anti-spike CD8 responses; private and CD4 specificities were missed.

Sequenced sample: whole blood. The receptor was isolated from an adult who was a healthcare worker with PCR-confirmed SARS-CoV-2 infection or an uninfected control (not recorded which). The chain combines TRBV12-3 or TRBV12-4 with TRBJ2-3, with D tentatively TRBD2 (5 bases). In nucleotides, the CDR3 is TGTGCCAGCAGACTGGAGGTAGATACGCAGTATTTT. It codes for CASRLEVDTQYF.